This TCR beta chain was sequenced in a study of vaccination effects on CD4 cells after COVID-19. In regard to this clone: The antigen is not known.

ViraFEST used viral peptide pools to expand antigen-specific CD4+ T cells before sequencing. CD4+ T cells were isolated after approximately 10 days of culture. The individual was infected with SARS-CoV-2 between March and December 2020, as confirmed by PCR. The CDR3 is made up of 12 amino acids. Germline V gene lookup returns CDR1 MNHNS and CDR2 SASEGT. Trimming cost V 3 bases and J 4 bases, with 6 bases left between them. Sequenced by immunoSEQ multiplex PCR; TCRdb stores in-frame clones only, minus some. This sample carries 25,000 to 35,000 clones, approximately 78% of them seen once, and the ten largest clones take about 29%.

Sequences were derived from CD4+ T cells from PBMCs cultured with a peptide pool, sampled before COVID-19 vaccination. V usage is TRBV6-1 and J usage is TRBJ1-2; D is uncertain. The sequence derives from a human donor who had a prior SARS-CoV-2 infection. DNA of the CDR3: TGTGCCAGCAGTGATTGGCCCTATGGCTACACCTTC. Translation gives CASSDWPYGYTF.